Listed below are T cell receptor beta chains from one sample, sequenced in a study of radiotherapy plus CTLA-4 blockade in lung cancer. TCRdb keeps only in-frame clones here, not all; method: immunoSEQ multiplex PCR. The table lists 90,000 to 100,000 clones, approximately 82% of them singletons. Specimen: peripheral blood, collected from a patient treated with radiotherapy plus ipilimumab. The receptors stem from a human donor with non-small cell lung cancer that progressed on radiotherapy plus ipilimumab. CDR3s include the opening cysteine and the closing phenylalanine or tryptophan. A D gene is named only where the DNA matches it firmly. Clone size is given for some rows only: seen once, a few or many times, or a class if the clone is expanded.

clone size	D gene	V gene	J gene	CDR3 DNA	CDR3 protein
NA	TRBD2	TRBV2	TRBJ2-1	TGTGCCAGCACCTATAGCGGGTTGGCCTACAATGAGCAGTTCTTC	CASTYSGLAYNEQFF
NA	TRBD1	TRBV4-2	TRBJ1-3	TGTGCCAGCAGCCAAGCTGACAGGGGTGCTGGAAACACCATATATTTT	CASSQADRGAGNTIYF
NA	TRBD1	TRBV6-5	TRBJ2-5	TGTGCCAGCAGGTTGGACAGGGTCCGTGAGACCCAGTACTTC	CASRLDRVRETQYF
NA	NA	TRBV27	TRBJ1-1	TGTGCCAACCACAGGAGGAACACTGAAGCTTTCTTT	CANHRRNTEAFF
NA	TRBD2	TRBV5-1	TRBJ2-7	TGCGCCAGCAGCCTGACTAGCGTCACCCACGAGCAGTACTTC	CASSLTSVTHEQYF
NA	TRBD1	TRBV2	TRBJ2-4	TGTGCCAGCAGTACGGGACAGCGTTCCCTAGCCAAAAACATTCAGTACTTC	CASSTGQRSLAKNIQYF
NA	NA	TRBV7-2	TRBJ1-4	TGTGCCAGCAGCGGGACAACTGCAACTAATGAAAAACTGTTTTTT	CASSGTTATNEKLFF
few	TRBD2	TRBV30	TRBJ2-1	TGTGCCTGGAGTGGGACTAGCGGGAGTACCTACAATGAGCAGTTCTTC	CAWSGTSGSTYNEQFF
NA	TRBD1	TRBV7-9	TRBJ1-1	TGTGCCAGCAGCTTAGTAAACCCGGACAGGAGGAACACTGAAGCTTTCTTT	CASSLVNPDRRNTEAFF
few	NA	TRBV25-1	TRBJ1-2	TGTGCCAGCAGAGAGGGACTCTATGGCTACACCTTC	CASREGLYGYTF
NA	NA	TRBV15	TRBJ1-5	TGTGCCACCGCCGGAATCGGACGGAATCAGCCCCAGCATTTT	CATAGIGRNQPQHF
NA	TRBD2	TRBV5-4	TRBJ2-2	TGTGCCAGCAGGATTGGACTAGCGGGAAACACCGGGGAGCTGTCTTTT	CASRIGLAGNTGELSF
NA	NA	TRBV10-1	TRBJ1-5	TGCGCCAGCAGTGAGTCGCTGGAGCAGCCCCAGCATTTT	CASSESLEQPQHF
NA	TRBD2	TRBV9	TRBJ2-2	TGTGCCAGCAGCGAAGGCGGGAGGATCGGGGAGCTGTTTTTT	CASSEGGRIGELFF
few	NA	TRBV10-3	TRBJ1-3	TGTGCCACCGGACAAGACACCTCTGGAAACACCATATATTTT	CATGQDTSGNTIYF
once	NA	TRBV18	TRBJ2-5	TGTGCCAGCTCACAAACAGGGCAGCGGACGGGAGAGACCCAGTACTTC	CASSQTGQRTGETQYF
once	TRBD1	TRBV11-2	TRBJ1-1	TGTGCCAGCAGCTTAGCGGGACAGCTGAACACTGAAGCTTTCTTT	CASSLAGQLNTEAFF
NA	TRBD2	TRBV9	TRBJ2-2	TGTGCCAGCAGCGCGCCTCAGCGGGGATTCTCTCCCGGGGAGCTGTTTTTT	CASSAPQRGFSPGELFF
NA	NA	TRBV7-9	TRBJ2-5	TGTGCCAGCAGCTCCGGGCCACGGCAAGGGACCCAGTACTTC	CASSSGPRQGTQYF
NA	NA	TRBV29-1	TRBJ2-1	TGCAGCGTTGATACGGCAGGGGTGCATGAGCAGTTCTTC	CSVDTAGVHEQFF
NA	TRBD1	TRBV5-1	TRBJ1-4	TGCGCCAGCAGGGAGGGACAGCGTAATGAAAAACTGTTTTTT	CASREGQRNEKLFF
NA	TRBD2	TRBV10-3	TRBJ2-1	TGTGCCATCAGAGCGGGAGCGGACAATGAGCAGTTCTTC	CAIRAGADNEQFF
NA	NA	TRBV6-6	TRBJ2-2	TGTGCCACCCTTCCAAAGACAGGCTACACCGGGGAGCTGTTTTTT	CATLPKTGYTGELFF
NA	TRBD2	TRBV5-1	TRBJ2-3	TGCGCCAGCAGCCCAGGCCTAGCGGGAGGGTATACGCAGTATTTT	CASSPGLAGGYTQYF
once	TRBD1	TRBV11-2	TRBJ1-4	TGTGCCAGCAGCTTTGGGACAGTTCTTAATGAAAAACTGTTTTTT	CASSFGTVLNEKLFF
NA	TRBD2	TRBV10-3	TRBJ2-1	TGTGCCATCAGATCTCCGGGGGCGGGAGGGCCTGGAGGGAATGAGCAGTTCTTC	CAIRSPGAGGPGGNEQFF
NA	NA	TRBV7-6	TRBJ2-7	TGTGCCAGCAGCTTTTTAAGGGAACCCTACGAGCAGTACTTC	CASSFLREPYEQYF
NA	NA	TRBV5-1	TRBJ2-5	TGCGCCAGCAGCAATCAGGGGGGTGAACAAGAGACCCAGTACTTC	CASSNQGGEQETQYF
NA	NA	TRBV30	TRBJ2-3	TGTGCCTGGAGTGTAGATGGGGCGCGGGCCACAGATACGCAGTATTTT	CAWSVDGARATDTQYF
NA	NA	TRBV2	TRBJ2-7	TGTGCCAGCAGTGAGGAGGGCAGACAGTACTTC	CASSEEGRQYF
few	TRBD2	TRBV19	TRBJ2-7	TGTGCCAGTAGTGTAGAGGGACTAGCGGGAGACGAGCAGTACTTC	CASSVEGLAGDEQYF
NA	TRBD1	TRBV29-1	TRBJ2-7	TGCAGCGTCCGACGGGACAGGGACTACGAGCAGTACTTC	CSVRRDRDYEQYF
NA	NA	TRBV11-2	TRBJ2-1	TGTGCCAGCAGCTTACTGGGCGGGGTCTACAATGAGCAGTTCTTC	CASSLLGGVYNEQFF
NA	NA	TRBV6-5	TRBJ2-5	TGTGCCACCCATTTAGGAGAGACCCAGTACTTC	CATHLGETQYF
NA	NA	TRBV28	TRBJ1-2	TGTGCCAGCAGTTTGGGTATTACTTATGGCTACACCTTC	CASSLGITYGYTF
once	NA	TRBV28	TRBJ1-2	TGTGCCAGCAGTTCAGGGACGGCCATAAACTATGGCTACACCTTC	CASSSGTAINYGYTF
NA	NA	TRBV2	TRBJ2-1	TGTGCCAGCAGTCCGGAAACAGGGGGAGGGTACAATGAGCAGTTCTTC	CASSPETGGGYNEQFF
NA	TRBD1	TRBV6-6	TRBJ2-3	TGTGCCAGCAGTGGCCGGGACAGGGCCCCAGATACGCAGTATTTT	CASSGRDRAPDTQYF
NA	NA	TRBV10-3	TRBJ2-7	TGTGCCATCAGTGAGGGGCGGGACTACGAGCAGTACTTC	CAISEGRDYEQYF
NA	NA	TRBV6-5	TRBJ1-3	TGTGCCAGCAGCCTTGGGGGGGGCCCTGGAAACACCATATATTTT	CASSLGGGPGNTIYF
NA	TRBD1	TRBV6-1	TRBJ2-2	TGTGCCAGCAGTGAAAGGACAGGGGGTTTCGCCGGGGAGCTGTTTTTT	CASSERTGGFAGELFF
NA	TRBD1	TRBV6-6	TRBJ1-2	TGTGCCAGCAGTGCCCCCGACAGGGGGCAGAGCACCTTC	CASSAPDRGQSTF
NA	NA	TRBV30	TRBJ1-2	TGTGCCTGGGGAGGGGCTAACTATGGCTACACCTTC	CAWGGANYGYTF
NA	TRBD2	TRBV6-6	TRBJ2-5	TGTGCCACACTAGCGGGAGGAGAGACCCAGTACTTC	CATLAGGETQYF
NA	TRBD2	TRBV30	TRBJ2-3	TGTGCCTCAACAGCGGGAGTCCAAGATACGCAGTATTTT	CASTAGVQDTQYF
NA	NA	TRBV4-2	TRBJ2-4	TGTGCCAGCAGCCAAAGGTTCGGCGGGACTTTAGCCAAAAACATTCAGTACTTC	CASSQRFGGTLAKNIQYF
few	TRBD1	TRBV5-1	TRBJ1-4	TGCGCCAGCAGCTCGGACAGGGCCGTTGGTGAAAAACTGTTTTTT	CASSSDRAVGEKLFF
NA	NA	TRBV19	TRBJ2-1	TGTGCCAGTAGTGCGGGATACAATGAGCAGTTCTTC	CASSAGYNEQFF
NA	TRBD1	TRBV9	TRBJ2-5	TGTGCCAGCAGCGTCGGGACAGTAAGCCAAGAGACCCAGTACTTC	CASSVGTVSQETQYF
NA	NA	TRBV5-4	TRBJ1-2	TGTGCCAGCAGCCGCGAAGGTGGGAACTATGGCTACACCTTC	CASSREGGNYGYTF
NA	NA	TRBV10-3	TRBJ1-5	TGTGCCATCAGTGAGTTTGGGACGCAGCCCCAGCATTTT	CAISEFGTQPQHF
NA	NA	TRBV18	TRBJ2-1	TGTGCCAGCTCACCCCAAGACTCTAGCGTTCTATACAATGAGCAGTTCTTC	CASSPQDSSVLYNEQFF
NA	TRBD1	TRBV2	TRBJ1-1	TGTGCCAGCGGCTCCGGGACAGGGGACATGTATGCTTTCTTT	CASGSGTGDMYAFF
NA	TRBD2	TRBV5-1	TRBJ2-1	TGCGCCAGCAGCCAAGGTAGCGGGAGGGCCGGGAATGAGCAGTTCTTC	CASSQGSGRAGNEQFF
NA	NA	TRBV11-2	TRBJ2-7	TGTGCCAGCAGCTTAGATCTGGGAGGAAAACCCTACGAGCAGTACTTC	CASSLDLGGKPYEQYF
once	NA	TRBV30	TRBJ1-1	TGTGCCTGGAGTGTGGGCCCACTTAACACTGAAGCTTTCTTT	CAWSVGPLNTEAFF
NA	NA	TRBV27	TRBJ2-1	TGTGCCAGCAGTTTCATGAGGCAGAGGGTCAATGAGCAGTTCTTC	CASSFMRQRVNEQFF
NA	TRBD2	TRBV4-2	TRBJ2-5	TGTGCCAGCAGCCAAGATCCCGCGGGAGAGCAGTACTTC	CASSQDPAGEQYF
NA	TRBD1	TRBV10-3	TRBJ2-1	TGTGCCATCAGTGTGGGACAGGGGCCCAATGAGCAGTTCTTC	CAISVGQGPNEQFF